The source of this T cell receptor (beta chain) is a study of Graves' ophthalmopathy and Graves' hyperthyroidism. Study-level background: Ophthalmopathy not arising within 18 months of follow-up defined hyperthyroidism as stable.

Study-level findings and limits: The authors also found most expanded thyroid clonotypes above 0.001 frequency in blood. A 13-signature model separated ophthalmopathy from stable hyperthyroidism, reaching approximately 88% sensitivity and less than 83% specificity cross-validated.

Other autoimmune diseases, uncontrolled infections, pregnancy or lactation led to the exclusion of patients. This clonotype was counted only a few times. Its target is unknown. Per the germline V gene, CDR1 is LGHNA and CDR2 is YSLEER. Trimming stripped 1 base from V and 0 bases from J, with 13 bases between. The CDR3 length is 18 residues. The authors amplified TCR beta CDR3 regions from RNA transcripts. First-round RT-PCR relied on HTBI primers, and a second-round multiplex PCR came next. TCRdb re-called the multiplex PCR reads through MiXCR, storing one row per CDR3 protein. The top ten hold roughly 4.5% of the sample, which has roughly 600,000 distinct CDR3 sequences, just under 40% seen once.

The gene calls are TRBV4-3 and TRBJ1-6; D unresolved. Sequenced: peripheral blood or thyroid tissue (not recorded which). This clonotype originated in an adult man with Graves' hyperthyroidism. CDR3 nucleotide sequence: TGCGCCAGCAGCCAAGCCTTAGGAGGGAGCTCCTATAATTCACCCCTCCACTTT. Translation: CASSQALGGSSYNSPLHF.